The 6 T cell receptor beta chains listed next were all sequenced from one sample in a study of PD-L1 blockade in urothelial cancer. Here immunoSEQ multiplex PCR was the method, and the copy in TCRdb shows in-frame clones only, minus some. The sample holds some 50,000 clones; 70% to 90% are singletons and the top ten take about 2%. The time point denotes: peripheral blood 6 weeks after treatment start. The source material was PBMCs, sampled around atezolizumab (anti-PD-L1) treatment. These receptor sequences come from a man in his fifties with urothelial cancer.

This clone is a singleton in its sample. The CDR3 protein is CASSLRSGRWSEQFF. Here the CDR3 DNA reads TGTGCCAGCAGTTTACGTAGCGGGAGGTGGAGTGAGCAGTTCTTC. The V gene is TRBV28, the J gene TRBJ2-1, with TRBD2 matching over 10 bases. With 2 bases clipped from V and 9 bases from J, the junction kept 7 bases outside the gene matches. The CDR3 totals 15 residues. Looked up from germline, CDR1 is MDHEN and CDR2 is SYDVKM.

This clone was seen a handful of times. V and J are TRBV13 and TRBJ1-2; TRBD1 agrees at 8 bases. V lost 3 bases, J lost 7 bases, and 16 bases stayed unmatched. Germline V lookup: CDR1 PRHDT, CDR2 FYEKMQ (reference sequence). The CDR3 runs to 17 residues. CDR3 sequence reads: CASSLRQGRNSGGGYTF. Written as DNA, the CDR3 is TGTGCCAGCAGCTTGCGACAGGGGCGAAATTCCGGGGGTGGCTACACCTTC.

This clone was observed once. The chain recombines TRBV7-2 with TRBJ2-5; tentatively, D is TRBD2 (5 bases). Per the germline V gene, CDR1 is SGHTA and CDR2 is FQGNSA. V was clipped by 1 base and J by 7 bases, with 13 bases between them. This CDR3 is built from 14 residues. CDR3 DNA sequence: TGTGCCAGCAGCTTAGGGGCTAGCACCCCGACCCAGTACTTC. Its translation is CASSLGASTPTQYF.

Points on this clone: The sample has other DNA sequences that encode this CDR3 too. The chain links TRBV18 to TRBJ2-2, with TRBD2 matching over 7 bases. Losses at the gene ends were 1 base for V and 1 base for J; bases not matched to a gene: 0. CDR1 KGHSH and CDR2 LQKENI come from the germline V gene. CDR3 length: 15 residues. The CDR3 DNA follows: TGTGCCAGCTCACCACTAGCGGGGAACACCGGGGAGCTGTTTTTT. Its protein product is CASSPLAGNTGELFF.

The V call is TRBV7-7, the J call TRBJ2-5; 7 nucleotides line up with TRBD1. Germline lookup yields CDR1 SSHAT and CDR2 FNYEAQ (reference sequence). CDR3 length equals 17 residues. V trimming: 2 bases; J trimming: 0 bases; junction bases outside the gene matches: 9. The DNA for the CDR3 is TGTGCCAGCAGCTTACTCGGGACAGATATGTACCAAGAGACCCAGTACTTC. Translating it yields CASSLLGTDMYQETQYF.

This clone occurred once. Here the CDR3 reads CASSLAPPGRGQETQYF. CDR3 DNA sequence: TGTGCCAGCAGCTTAGCCCCCCCGGGCAGGGGGCAAGAGACCCAGTACTTC. The chain joins TRBV7-9 to TRBJ2-5; TRBD1 matches 7 bases. Germline V gene sequence: CDR1 SEHNR, CDR2 FQNEAQ (reference sequence). This CDR3 region has 17 residues. After removal of 0 bases from V and 2 bases from J, the junction contained 9 bases not matched to a gene.